The clone carrying this T cell receptor beta chain was detected many times. Antigen unknown. These data originate in a study of Graves' ophthalmopathy and Graves' hyperthyroidism. Trimming took off 1 base at V and 3 bases at J, with 11 bases between the two ends. Germline assignment: CDR1 SGHRS and CDR2 YFSETQ. The CDR3 covers 15 residues. Notes on the study in general: Thyroid clonotypes that were expanded above 0.001 frequency mostly also appeared in blood. A 13-signature model separated ophthalmopathy from stable hyperthyroidism, about 90% sensitivity, 81.08% specificity. Prediction of ophthalmopathy progression reached around 70% sensitivity and approximately 73% specificity.

As the template, RNA transcripts were used to amplify TCR beta CDR3 regions. First-round RT-PCR employed HTBI primers, with a second-round multiplex PCR after it. In TCRdb, the multiplex PCR reads were re-called with MiXCR into one record per CDR3 protein. In the table there are about 390,000 distinct CDR3 sequences, about a sixth of which are singletons. The sample comprised peripheral blood. V is TRBV5-1 and J is TRBJ2-1; D is possibly TRBD1 (5 bases). This sequence originates from an adult woman with stable Graves' hyperthyroidism. CDR3 sequence: CASSLRAGHYNEQFF. In DNA form, the CDR3 reads TGCGCCAGCAGCTTGAGGGCAGGGCACTACAATGAGCAGTTCTTC.